This T cell receptor beta chain was captured by sequencing in a study of T cells expressing NK-cell markers. TCRdb re-called the 5' RACE reads, yielding one record per CDR3 amino acid sequence without DNA. This sample's table has about 150,000 distinct CDR3 sequences. The sequence was obtained from a woman aged 50 to 65 in good health. Sequences were obtained from blood T cells: a sorted CD56 or NKG2C T cell subset, CD4+ or CD8+ T cells, or bulk PBMC T cells (not recorded which).

CDR3 residues: CASSPAGNNNEQFF. J is TRBJ2-1 and V is TRBV5-1; the TCRdb D gene call, TRBD2, has no DNA to confirm it. The CDR3 consists of 14 residues. The V gene's germline CDR1 is SGHRS and CDR2 YFSETQ.